Included here is one T cell receptor beta chain sequence, with context. Its antigen is unidentified. This record belongs to a study of beta chain features in type 1 diabetes. Findings and caveats of the study: Moderately but significantly shorter TCRB CDR3s were found in Type 1 diabetes patients in all four CD4+ subsets. The study found that naive, central memory and Treg TCRB repertoires appeared more similar in patients than in healthy donors. Patients with type 1 diabetes showed fewer VDJ junction insertions and more deletions.

The CDR3 runs to 14 residues. V lost 1 base and J lost 9, with 15 bases in between. From germline, CDR1 is SGHAT and CDR2 FQNNGV. Sequencing targeted expressed TCRB transcripts, as all isolated RNA had been reverse transcribed. The data were produced by immunoSEQ multiplex PCR, yet TCRdb's version contains in-frame clones alone and is incomplete. The profile shows approximately 340,000 clones, roughly 16% of them singletons. The receptor was derived from a woman younger than 35 in good health. The V gene is TRBV11-2, the J gene TRBJ1-2; weak D call: TRBD1 (6 bases). Sequencing input: naive CD4+ T cells from blood. In nucleotides, the CDR3 is TGTGCCAGCAGCTTAGCCCGACAGGCATTACGCTACACCTTC. It yields the protein CASSLARQALRYTF.